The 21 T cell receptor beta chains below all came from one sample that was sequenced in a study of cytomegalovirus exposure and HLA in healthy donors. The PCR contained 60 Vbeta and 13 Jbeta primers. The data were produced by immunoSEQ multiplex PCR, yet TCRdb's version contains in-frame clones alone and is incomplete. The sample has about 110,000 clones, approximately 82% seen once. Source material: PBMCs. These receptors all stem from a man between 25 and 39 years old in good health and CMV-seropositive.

This CDR3 is CASSLDGELYEQYV. CDR3 nucleotide sequence: TGTGCCAGCAGCTTGGACGGGGAACTCTACGAGCAGTACGTC. The genes are TRBV5-6 and TRBJ2-7, with a tentative D call TRBD2 (5 bases). V was pared by 0 bases and J by 3 bases, with 10 bases between. CDR3 length: 14 amino acids. Germline V gene lookup returns CDR1 SGHDT and CDR2 YYEEEE.

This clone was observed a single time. The CDR3 bases are TGTGCCAGCAGGAACCTAGCGAATTCCTACAATGAGCAGTTCTTC. This codes for CASRNLANSYNEQFF. The genes are TRBV6-5 and TRBJ2-1; maybe TRBD2 (6 bases). Germline V lookup: CDR1 MNHEY, CDR2 SVGAGI. This CDR3 contains 15 residues. Trimming took 6 bases from V and 1 from J, leaving 13 bases between them.

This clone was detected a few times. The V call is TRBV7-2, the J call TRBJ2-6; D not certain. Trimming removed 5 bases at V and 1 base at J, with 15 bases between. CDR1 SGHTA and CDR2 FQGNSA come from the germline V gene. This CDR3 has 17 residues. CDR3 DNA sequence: TGTGCCAGCAGCGCCGGTCCCTTCGCGTCTGGGGCCAACGTCCTGACTTTC. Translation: CASSAGPFASGANVLTF.

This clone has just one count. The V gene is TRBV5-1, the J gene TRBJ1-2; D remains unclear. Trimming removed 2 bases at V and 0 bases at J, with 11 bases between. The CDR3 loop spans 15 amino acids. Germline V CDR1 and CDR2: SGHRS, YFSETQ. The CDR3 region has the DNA TGCGCCAGCAGCTTAACGGCGGGAGCTAACTATGGCTACACCTTC. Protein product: CASSLTAGANYGYTF.

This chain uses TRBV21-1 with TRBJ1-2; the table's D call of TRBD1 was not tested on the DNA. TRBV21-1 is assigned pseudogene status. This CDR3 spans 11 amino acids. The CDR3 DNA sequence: TGTGCCAGCAGCAAAGGGCAAGGCTACACCTTC. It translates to CASSKGQGYTF.

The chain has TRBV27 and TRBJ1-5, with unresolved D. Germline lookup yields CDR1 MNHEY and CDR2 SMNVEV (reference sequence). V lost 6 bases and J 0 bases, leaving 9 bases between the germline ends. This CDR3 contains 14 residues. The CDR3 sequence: CASRRASSNQPQHF. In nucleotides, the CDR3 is TGTGCCAGCAGGAGGGCCTCTAGCAATCAGCCCCAGCATTTT.

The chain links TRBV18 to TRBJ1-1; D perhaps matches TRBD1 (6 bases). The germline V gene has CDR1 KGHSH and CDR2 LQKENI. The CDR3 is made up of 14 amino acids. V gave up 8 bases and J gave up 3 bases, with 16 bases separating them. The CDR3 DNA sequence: TGTGCCAGCCTACTCACAGGGAAGGACACTGAAGCTTTCTTT. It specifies CASLLTGKDTEAFF.

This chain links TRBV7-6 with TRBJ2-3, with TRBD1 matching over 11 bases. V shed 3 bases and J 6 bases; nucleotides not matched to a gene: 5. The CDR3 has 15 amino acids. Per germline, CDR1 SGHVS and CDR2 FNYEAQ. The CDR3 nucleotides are TGTGCCAGCAGCTTTGGACAGGGGGCTTCGGATACGCAGTATTTT. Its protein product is CASSFGQGASDTQYF.

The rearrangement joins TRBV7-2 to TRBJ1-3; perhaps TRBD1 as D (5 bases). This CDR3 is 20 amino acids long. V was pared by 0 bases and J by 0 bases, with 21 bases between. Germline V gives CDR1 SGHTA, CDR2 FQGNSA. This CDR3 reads CASSLAWAGNAEFSGNTIYF. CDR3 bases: TGTGCCAGCAGCTTAGCGTGGGCAGGGAACGCGGAATTCTCTGGAAACACCATATATTTT.

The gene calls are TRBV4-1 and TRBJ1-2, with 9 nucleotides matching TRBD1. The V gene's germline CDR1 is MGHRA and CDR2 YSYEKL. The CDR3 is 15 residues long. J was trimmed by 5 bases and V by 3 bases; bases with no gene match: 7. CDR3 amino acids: CASSHRGQGKYGYTF. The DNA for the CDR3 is TGCGCCAGCAGCCACAGAGGACAGGGGAAATATGGCTACACCTTC.

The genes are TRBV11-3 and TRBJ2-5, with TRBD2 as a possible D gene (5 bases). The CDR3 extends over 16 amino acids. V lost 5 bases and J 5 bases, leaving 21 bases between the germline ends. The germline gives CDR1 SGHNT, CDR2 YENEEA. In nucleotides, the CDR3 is TGTGCCAGCAGCGTAAACAGATTCCTCCCGGGGGAGACCCAGTACTTC. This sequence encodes CASSVNRFLPGETQYF.

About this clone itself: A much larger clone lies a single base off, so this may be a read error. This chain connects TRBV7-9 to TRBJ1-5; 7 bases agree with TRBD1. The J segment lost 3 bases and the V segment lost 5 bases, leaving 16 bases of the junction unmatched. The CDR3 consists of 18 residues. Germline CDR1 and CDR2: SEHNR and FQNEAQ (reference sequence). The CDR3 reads CASSPKGLRGTVNQPQHF. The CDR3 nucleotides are TGTGCCAGCAGCCCGAAGGGGCTGCGAGGGACAGTCAATCAGCCCCAGCATTTT.

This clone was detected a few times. CDR3 loop: CASSIDGGGLNQPQHF. CDR3 coding DNA: TGTGCCAGTAGTATAGATGGCGGCGGGCTCAATCAGCCCCAGCATTTT. This rearrangement joins TRBV19 to TRBJ1-5; D call uncertain. Germline CDR1 and CDR2: LNHDA and SQIVND (reference sequence). V lost 0 bases and J 3 bases, leaving 12 bases between the germline ends. CDR3 length: 16 amino acids.

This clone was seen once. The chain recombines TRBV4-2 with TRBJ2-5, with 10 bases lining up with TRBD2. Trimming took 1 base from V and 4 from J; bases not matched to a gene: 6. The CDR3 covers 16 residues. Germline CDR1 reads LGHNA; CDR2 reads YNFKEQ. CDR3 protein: CASSQATLAGSETQYF. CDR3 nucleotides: TGTGCCAGCAGCCAAGCAACACTAGCGGGATCAGAGACCCAGTACTTC.

CDR3 sequence reads: CASSLHSIQGFGEKLFF. The CDR3 region has the DNA TGTGCCAGCAGTTTACACTCTATACAGGGTTTTGGAGAAAAACTGTTTTTT. This chain joins TRBV27 and TRBJ1-4; a possible D gene is TRBD1 (6 bases). Per germline, CDR1 MNHEY and CDR2 SMNVEV (reference sequence). The CDR3 is made up of 17 amino acids. V lost 2 bases, J lost 8 bases, and 21 bases lay in between. The whole variable domain, filled in from reference TRBV27 and TRBJ1-4, reads EAQVTQNPRYLITVTGKKLTVTCSQNMNHEYMSWYRQDPGLGLRQIYYSMNVEVTDKGDVPEGYKVSRKEKRNFPLILESPSPNQTSLYFCASSLHSIQGFGEKLFFGSGTQLSVL.

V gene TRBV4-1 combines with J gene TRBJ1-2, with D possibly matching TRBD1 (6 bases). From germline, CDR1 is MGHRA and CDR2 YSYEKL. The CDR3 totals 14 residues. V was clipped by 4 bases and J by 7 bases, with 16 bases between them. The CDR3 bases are TGCGCCAGCAGCCCAGAATACAGGGTTAGTGGCTACACCTTC. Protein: CASSPEYRVSGYTF.

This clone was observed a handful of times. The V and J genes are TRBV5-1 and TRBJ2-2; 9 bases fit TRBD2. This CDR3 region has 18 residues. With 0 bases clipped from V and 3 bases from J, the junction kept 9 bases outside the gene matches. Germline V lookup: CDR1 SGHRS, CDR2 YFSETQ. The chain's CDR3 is CASSLAMGGLADTGELFF. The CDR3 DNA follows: TGCGCCAGCAGCTTGGCCATGGGGGGACTAGCTGACACCGGGGAGCTGTTTTTT.

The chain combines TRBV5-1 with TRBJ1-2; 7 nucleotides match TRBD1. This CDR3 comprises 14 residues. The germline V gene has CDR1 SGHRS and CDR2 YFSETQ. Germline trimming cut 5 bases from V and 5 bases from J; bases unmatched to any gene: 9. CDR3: CASREPGQRYGYTF. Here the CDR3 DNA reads TGCGCCAGCAGGGAACCGGGACAGAGATATGGCTACACCTTC. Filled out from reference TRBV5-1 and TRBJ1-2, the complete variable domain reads KAGVTQTPRYLIKTRGQQVTLSCSPISGHRSVSWYQQTPGQGLQFLFEYFSETQRNKGNFPGRFSGRQFSNSRSEMNVSTLELGDSALYLCASREPGQRYGYTFGSGTRLTVV.

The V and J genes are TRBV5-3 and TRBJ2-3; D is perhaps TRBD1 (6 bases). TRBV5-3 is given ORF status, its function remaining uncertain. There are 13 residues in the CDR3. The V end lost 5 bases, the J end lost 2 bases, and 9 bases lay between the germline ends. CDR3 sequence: CARSNRDTDTQYF. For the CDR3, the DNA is TGTGCCAGAAGTAACAGGGACACAGATACGCAGTATTTT.

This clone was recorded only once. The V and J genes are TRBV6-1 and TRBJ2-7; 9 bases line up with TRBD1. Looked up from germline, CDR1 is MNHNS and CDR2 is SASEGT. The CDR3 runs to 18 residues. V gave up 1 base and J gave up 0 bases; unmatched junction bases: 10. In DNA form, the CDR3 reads TGTGCCAGCAGTGAAGTTAGGTACGGACAGGGGCTCTCCTACGAGCAGTACGTC. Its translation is CASSEVRYGQGLSYEQYV.

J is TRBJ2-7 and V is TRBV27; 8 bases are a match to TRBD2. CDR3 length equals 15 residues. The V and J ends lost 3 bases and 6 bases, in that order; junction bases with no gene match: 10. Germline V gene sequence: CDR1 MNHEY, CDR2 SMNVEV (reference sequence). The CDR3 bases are TGTGCCAGCAGTTTTTCGGGGGGGTTCTCTCGCGAGCAGTACTTC. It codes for CASSFSGGFSREQYF.